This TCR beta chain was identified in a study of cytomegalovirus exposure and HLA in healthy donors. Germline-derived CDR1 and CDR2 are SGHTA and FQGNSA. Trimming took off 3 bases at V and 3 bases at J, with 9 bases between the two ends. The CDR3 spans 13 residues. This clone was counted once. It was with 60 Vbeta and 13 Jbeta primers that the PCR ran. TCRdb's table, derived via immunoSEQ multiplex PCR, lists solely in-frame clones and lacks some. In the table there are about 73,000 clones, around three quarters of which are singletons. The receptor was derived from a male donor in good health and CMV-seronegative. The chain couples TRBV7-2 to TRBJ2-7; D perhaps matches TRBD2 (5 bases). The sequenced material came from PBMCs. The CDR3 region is CASSFDYGYEQYF. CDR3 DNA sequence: TGTGCCAGCAGCTTCGACTATGGCTACGAGCAGTACTTC.